This TCR beta chain was documented in a study of T-cell reconstitution after alpha-beta-depleted transplantation in children. Unique molecular identifiers were used in preparing the TCRbeta library. From the PCR reads, TCRdb called clonotypes with MiXCR, one entry per CDR3 protein. The sample has some 400,000 distinct CDR3 sequences; over 20% are singletons. Germline V lookup: CDR1 SGHAT, CDR2 FQNNGV. This CDR3 is 20 amino acids long. V shed 3 bases, J shed 1 base, and the junction held 10 bases outside the gene matches. The TCR originated in a human donor who donated a stem cell graft to a child with acute myeloid leukemia. The V gene is TRBV11-2, the J gene TRBJ2-6, with 12 bases that match TRBD1. Sequenced material: PBMCs from the stem cell graft donor, taken from the stem cell graft. The DNA of the CDR3 is TGTGCCAGCAGCTTCAGACCGGGACAGGGGGCGCCGTCTGGGGCCAACGTCCTGACTTTC. It yields the protein CASSFRPGQGAPSGANVLTF.